This passage covers 26 T cell receptor beta chains from one sample sequenced in a study of blood T cell repertoires in COVID-19. The repertoire was sequenced with immunoSEQ multiplex PCR; TCRdb's copy has only in-frame clones and lacks some. The data hold roughly 50,000 clones, with approximately 90% observed a single time. Sequencing was done on a sample of peripheral blood. The origin of the receptors is a middle-aged woman with active COVID-19.

The V gene is TRBV20-1, the J gene TRBJ1-2; tentative D call: TRBD1 (5 bases). Germline loops: CDR1 DFQATT, CDR2 SNEGSKA (reference sequence). The V end lost 5 bases, the J end lost 1 base, and 5 bases lay between the germline ends. The CDR3 totals 11 residues. CDR3 loop: CSAQGNYGYTF. The CDR3 DNA follows: TGCAGTGCTCAGGGTAACTATGGCTACACCTTC.

The rearrangement links TRBV27 to TRBJ2-3; 7 bases fit TRBD2. V gave up 7 bases and J gave up 7 bases; unmatched junction bases: 11. The CDR3 has 14 amino acids. The germline gives CDR1 MNHEY, CDR2 SMNVEV (reference sequence). The CDR3 spells CASTLAVVIHTQYF. The CDR3 nucleotides read TGTGCCAGCACCCTAGCGGTTGTAATCCATACGCAGTATTTT.

This chain joins TRBV5-6 and TRBJ2-3; the match to TRBD2 covers 8 bases. The CDR3 is 15 residues long. Germline values: CDR1 SGHDT, CDR2 YYEEEE. J gave up 1 base and V 5 bases, and 6 bases lay outside the gene matches. Here the CDR3 DNA reads TGTGCCAGCAGTCCAAAGACTAGCGGCACAGATACGCAGTATTTT. This encodes CASSPKTSGTDTQYF. Full variable domain (missing parts from reference TRBV5-6 and TRBJ2-3): DAGVTQSPTHLIKTRGQQVTLRCSPKSGHDTVSWYQQALGQGPQFIFQYYEEEERQRGNFPDRFSGHQFPNYSSELNVNALLLGDSALYLCASSPKTSGTDTQYFGPGTRLTVL.

The DNA for the CDR3 is TGTGCCAGCAGCCAAGATCCGACGGGGAAATCAAACTATGGCTACACCTTC. It is translated as CASSQDPTGKSNYGYTF. V is TRBV4-2 and J is TRBJ1-2; D gene uncertain. Germline values: CDR1 LGHNA, CDR2 YNFKEQ. This CDR3 is built from 17 residues. The V end lost 0 bases, the J end lost 2 bases, and 16 bases lay between the germline ends.

The rearrangement joins TRBV7-2 to TRBJ2-3; 10 bases line up with TRBD2. The CDR3 spans 17 residues. Losses at the gene ends were 2 bases for V and 4 bases for J; bases not matched to a gene: 9. The germline V gene encodes CDR1 SGHTA and CDR2 FQGNSA. CDR3 protein: CASSLSSSGGESDTQYF. CDR3 coding DNA: TGTGCCAGCAGCTTAAGTTCGAGCGGGGGGGAGTCAGATACGCAGTATTTT. Full variable domain (remainder filled in from reference TRBV7-2 and TRBJ2-3): GAGVSQSPSNKVTEKGKDVELRCDPISGHTALYWYRQSLGQGLEFLIYFQGNSAPDKSGLPSDRFSAERTGGSVSTLTIQRTQQEDSAVYLCASSLSSSGGESDTQYFGPGTRLTVL.

The table lists this clone with a few counts. The CDR3 loop reads CASSFVREGETQYF. For the CDR3, the DNA is TGTGCCAGCAGCTTTGTGAGGGAAGGGGAGACCCAGTACTTC. The V call is TRBV7-9, the J call TRBJ2-5; TRBD2 might be the D (5 bases). From germline, CDR1 is SEHNR and CDR2 FQNEAQ (reference sequence). The length of the CDR3 is 14 residues. The germline V and J ends were trimmed by 3 bases and 5 bases, with 13 bases remaining between them. The whole variable domain, filled in from reference TRBV7-9 and TRBJ2-5, reads DTGVSQNPRHKITKRGQNVTFRCDPISEHNRLYWYRQTLGQGPEFLTYFQNEAQLEKSRLLSDRFSAERPKGSFSTLEIQRTEQGDSAMYLCASSFVREGETQYFGPGTRLLVL.

The chain combines TRBV19 with TRBJ2-3, with 10 positions matching TRBD2. CDR3 length: 15 amino acids. Germline V gene lookup returns CDR1 LNHDA and CDR2 SQIVND (reference sequence). Losses at the gene ends were 3 bases for V and 3 bases for J; bases not matched to a gene: 3. The CDR3 DNA is TGTGCCAGTAGTATCTCTAGCGGGGGAACAGATACGCAGTATTTT. Translation: CASSISSGGTDTQYF.

This chain joins TRBV19 and TRBJ1-1; perhaps TRBD1 as D (6 bases). Germline CDR1 is LNHDA and CDR2 is SQIVND (reference sequence). Deletions cut 5 bases from V and 4 bases from J, with 20 bases between. The CDR3 is made up of 16 amino acids. The CDR3 sequence is CASSPSGGGPVTEAFF. The CDR3, as DNA: TGTGCCAGTAGTCCCTCCGGGGGGGGGCCTGTCACTGAAGCTTTCTTT.

CDR3 residues: CASSEDRQDLLTAFF. DNA of the CDR3: TGTGCCAGCAGTGAAGACCGGCAGGATCTCTTAACAGCTTTCTTT. The chain has TRBV2 and TRBJ1-1; D not certain. Trimming stripped 1 base from V and 10 bases from J, with 19 bases between. Germline CDR1 reads SNHLY; CDR2 reads FYNNEI. The CDR3 is 15 residues long.

J is TRBJ1-1 and V is TRBV30, with 7 bases that match TRBD1. Germline V lookup: CDR1 GTSNPN, CDR2 SVGIG (reference sequence). With 1 base clipped from V and 2 bases from J, the junction kept 4 bases outside the gene matches. The CDR3 has 14 amino acids. CDR3 residues: CAWSGDSYNTEAFF. CDR3 DNA sequence: TGTGCCTGGAGTGGGGACAGCTATAACACTGAAGCTTTCTTT.

The chain is built from TRBV15 and TRBJ2-1; possible D gene TRBD2, 7 bases. This CDR3 has 14 residues. Trimming removed 3 bases from V and 9 bases from J, with 15 bases in between. Germline V gene data show CDR1 as LNHNV and CDR2 as YYDKDF (reference sequence). This CDR3 is CATSRGRGIPEQFF. In nucleotides, the CDR3 is TGTGCCACCAGCAGGGGGAGGGGGATCCCTGAGCAGTTCTTC.

The chain links TRBV11-2 to TRBJ1-2; D is undetermined. The germline V gene has CDR1 SGHAT and CDR2 FQNNGV. Trimming removed 2 bases from V and 2 bases from J, with 12 bases in between. CDR3 length equals 15 residues. CDR3 protein: CASSLSDTGNYGYTF. DNA of the CDR3: TGTGCCAGCAGCTTATCGGATACGGGGAACTATGGCTACACCTTC.

The rearrangement links TRBV9 to TRBJ2-7; D gene ambiguous. Between the trimmed V and J ends, which lost 1 base and 1 base, there was a span of 12 bases. The CDR3 extends over 15 amino acids. Germline V gene sequence: CDR1 SGDLS, CDR2 YYNGEE. CDR3 nucleotide sequence: TGTGCCAGCAGCGTATCTTCAGGTGTATCCTACGAGCAGTACTTC. Protein product: CASSVSSGVSYEQYF. Drawing the rest from reference TRBV9 and TRBJ2-7, the complete variable domain is DSGVTQTPKHLITATGQRVTLRCSPRSGDLSVYWYQQSLDQGLQFLIQYYNGEERAKGNILERFSAQQFPDLHSELNLSSLELGDSALYFCASSVSSGVSYEQYFGPGTRLTVT.

This rearrangement joins TRBV11-3 to TRBJ2-7; 7 bases are shared with TRBD1. This CDR3 has 15 residues. The germline CDR1 and CDR2 sequences are SGHNT and YENEEA. V dropped 1 base and J dropped 2; count of bases not matched to a gene: 5. The CDR3 sequence: CASSLGDRVTYEQYF. In DNA form, the CDR3 reads TGTGCCAGCAGCTTAGGAGACAGGGTAACCTACGAGCAGTACTTC.

The chain carries TRBV7-8 and TRBJ1-1, with D possibly matching TRBD1 (6 bases). Germline values: CDR1 SGHVS, CDR2 FQNEAQ. The CDR3 totals 12 residues. Trimming took off 3 bases at V and 7 bases at J, with 9 bases between the two ends. CDR3 amino acids: CASSFGQLEAFF. Written as DNA, the CDR3 is TGTGCCAGCAGCTTTGGACAGCTTGAAGCTTTCTTT.

CDR3 protein: CASSQDPLLAGGSDTQYF. CDR3 nucleotide sequence: TGTGCCAGCAGCCAAGATCCCCTCCTAGCGGGGGGCTCAGATACGCAGTATTTT. The chain has TRBV4-2 and TRBJ2-3; 11 bases match TRBD2. J gave up 4 bases and V 0 bases, and 9 bases lay outside the gene matches. The CDR3 sequence is 18 residues long. Germline CDR1 reads LGHNA; CDR2 reads YNFKEQ.

CDR3 protein: CASSQQGSRYF. Written as DNA, the CDR3 is TGTGCCAGCAGTCAACAGGGGAGTCGGTACTTC. The chain has TRBV12-3 or TRBV12-4 and TRBJ2-7; 7 positions agree with TRBD1. J was trimmed by 12 bases and V by 5 bases; bases with no gene match: 7. This CDR3 contains 11 residues.

This chain joins TRBV6-5 and TRBJ1-1; 10 nucleotides align to TRBD1. The germline CDR1 and CDR2 sequences are MNHEY and SVGAGI. Unmatched junction bases numbered 7, after V lost 1 base and J lost 5 bases. CDR3 size: 16 residues. DNA for the CDR3: TGTGCCAGCAGTTACTTGGGGACAGGGGCGGTTACTGAAGCTTTCTTT. Translated, it gives CASSYLGTGAVTEAFF.

This chain connects TRBV4-1 to TRBJ1-4; D ambiguous. CDR1 is MGHRA and CDR2 is YSYEKL in the germline V gene. V lost 3 bases, J lost 8 bases, and 25 bases lay in between. The CDR3 covers 18 residues. This CDR3 is CASSQSRPAGAAGEKLFF. For the CDR3, the DNA is TGCGCCAGCAGCCAGTCCCGCCCCGCAGGTGCGGCGGGGGAAAAACTGTTTTTT.

This sequence joins TRBV3-1 (or the pseudogene TRBV3-2) and TRBJ1-4, with D possibly being TRBD1 (6 bases). This CDR3 has 12 amino acids. Germline V lookup: CDR1 LGHDT, CDR2 YNNKEL (reference sequence). V was trimmed by 9 bases and J by 6 bases, leaving 11 bases between them. CDR3 sequence reads: CASGGADEKLFF. Written as DNA, the CDR3 is TGTGCCAGTGGGGGGGCGGATGAAAAACTGTTTTTT.

The chain carries TRBV19 and TRBJ1-1; 7 nucleotides line up with TRBD1. The germline CDR1 and CDR2 sequences are LNHDA and SQIVND (reference sequence). The CDR3 is made up of 14 amino acids. The V segment lost 7 bases and the J segment 5 bases; nucleotides outside the gene matches: 10. CDR3: CASTDRVSWTEAFF. DNA of the CDR3: TGTGCCAGTACCGACAGGGTATCGTGGACTGAAGCTTTCTTT.

CDR3 nucleotide sequence: TGTGCCAGCAGCAGGGGCCCGAGCACAGATACGCAGTATTTT. Amino acids: CASSRGPSTDTQYF. The J gene is TRBJ2-3, the V gene TRBV7-8; the D gene is possibly TRBD1 (5 bases). CDR3 size: 14 residues. Germline assignment: CDR1 SGHVS and CDR2 FQNEAQ. V lost 5 bases and J lost 0, with 9 bases in between.

The V call is TRBV19, the J call TRBJ2-7, with TRBD1 matching 7 bases. Germline CDR1 is LNHDA and CDR2 is SQIVND (reference sequence). V was pared by 5 bases and J by 0 bases, with 4 bases of the junction left unmatched. The CDR3 contains 14 residues. This CDR3 reads CASSDRAASYEQYF. CDR3 in DNA: TGTGCCAGTAGTGACAGGGCCGCCTCCTACGAGCAGTACTTC.

The V call is TRBV4-3, the J call TRBJ1-3; D gene ambiguous. This CDR3 has 16 residues. The ends were cut back, 0 bases at V and 4 bases at J, with 13 bases in the middle. The V gene's germline CDR1 is LGHNA and CDR2 YSLEER. The CDR3 DNA follows: TGCGCCAGCAGCCAAGAAAATCGAGGGTCGGGAAACACCATATATTTT. Translation: CASSQENRGSGNTIYF.

CDR3 nucleotides: TGTGCCAGCTCACCACCACTGAATGAGCAGTTCTTC. It yields the protein CASSPPLNEQFF. The V gene is TRBV18, the J gene TRBJ2-1; no firm D call. Trimming shortened V by 0 bases and J by 7 bases, and 4 bases separated the two germline ends. CDR1 is KGHSH and CDR2 is LQKENI in the germline V gene. The CDR3 extends over 12 amino acids.

The DNA of the CDR3 is TGTGCCAGCAGCTTATCGGAACTGGACAGGTGGGGCTACACCTTC. Translation gives CASSLSELDRWGYTF. The rearrangement links TRBV7-9 to TRBJ1-2; 7 positions agree with TRBD1. The V segment lost 2 bases and the J segment 8 bases; nucleotides outside the gene matches: 11. This CDR3 has 15 amino acids. The germline V gene has CDR1 SEHNR and CDR2 FQNEAQ (reference sequence).